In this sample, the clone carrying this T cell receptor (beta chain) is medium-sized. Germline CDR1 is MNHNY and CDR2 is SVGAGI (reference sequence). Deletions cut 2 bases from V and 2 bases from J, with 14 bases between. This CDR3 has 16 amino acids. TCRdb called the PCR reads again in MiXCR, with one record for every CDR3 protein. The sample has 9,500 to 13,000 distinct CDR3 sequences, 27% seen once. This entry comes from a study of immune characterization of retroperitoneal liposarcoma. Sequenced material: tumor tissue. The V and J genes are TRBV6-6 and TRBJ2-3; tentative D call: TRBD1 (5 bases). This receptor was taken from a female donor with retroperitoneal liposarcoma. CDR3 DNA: TGTGCCAGCAGTTACGACTCGGTTGGGGCCACAGATACGCAGTATTTT. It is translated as CASSYDSVGATDTQYF.